The T cell receptor beta chain under discussion was sequenced for a study of T cell repertoires in cytomegalovirus infection. Across the study: Both CMV infection and a matching HLA type were indicated by public TCR beta signatures. Points from the study as a whole: What dominated the ex vivo response were HLA-C-restricted CMV-specific TCR beta clonotypes.

Each CDR3 protein gets one entry after TCRdb re-called the reads with MiXCR. The sample has some 100,000 distinct CDR3 sequences, 20% to 30% seen once. Comment on this clonotype: Its antigen is not identified.

This CDR3 has 12 amino acids. V dropped 4 bases and J dropped 5 bases, with 9 bases sitting between them. CDR1 and CDR2 (germline): DFQATT, SNEGSKA (reference sequence). This chain uses TRBV20-1 with TRBJ1-5; D is ambiguous. The sequencing sample was made of CD8+ T cells from PBMCs. This TCR was recovered from a human donor in good health (CMV status not recorded). Some clones in this sample may be carry-over from other donors' samples. CDR3 sequence: CSATRVDQPQHF. CDR3 DNA: TGCAGTGCTACCCGGGTCGATCAGCCCCAGCATTTT.